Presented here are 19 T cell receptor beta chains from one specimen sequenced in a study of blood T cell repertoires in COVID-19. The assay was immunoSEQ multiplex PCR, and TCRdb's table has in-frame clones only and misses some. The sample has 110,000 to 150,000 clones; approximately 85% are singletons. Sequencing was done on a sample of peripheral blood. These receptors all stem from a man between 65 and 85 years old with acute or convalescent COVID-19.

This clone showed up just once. The CDR3 sequence is CASSEQGQGNQPQHF. DNA of the CDR3: TGTGCCAGCAGTGAGCAGGGCCAGGGGAATCAGCCCCAGCATTTT. The chain couples TRBV2 to TRBJ1-5; maybe TRBD1 (6 bases). Trimming removed 3 bases at V and 4 bases at J, with 13 bases between. The CDR3 consists of 15 residues. CDR1 and CDR2 from the germline V gene are SNHLY and FYNNEI.

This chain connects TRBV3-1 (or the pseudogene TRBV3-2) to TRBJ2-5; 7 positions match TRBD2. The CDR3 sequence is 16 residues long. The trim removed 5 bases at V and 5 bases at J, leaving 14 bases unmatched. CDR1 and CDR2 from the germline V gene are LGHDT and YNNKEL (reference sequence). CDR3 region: CASSSMGSRTRETQYF. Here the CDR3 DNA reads TGTGCCAGCAGCTCAATGGGGTCGAGGACTAGGGAGACCCAGTACTTC.

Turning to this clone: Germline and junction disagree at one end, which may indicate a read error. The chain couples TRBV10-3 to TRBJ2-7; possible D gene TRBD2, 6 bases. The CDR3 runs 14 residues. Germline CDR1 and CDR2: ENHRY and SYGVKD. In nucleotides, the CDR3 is TGTGCCATCAGTGAGTCGAAGGGGACTGAGGAGCGGTACTTC. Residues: CAISESKGTEERYF.

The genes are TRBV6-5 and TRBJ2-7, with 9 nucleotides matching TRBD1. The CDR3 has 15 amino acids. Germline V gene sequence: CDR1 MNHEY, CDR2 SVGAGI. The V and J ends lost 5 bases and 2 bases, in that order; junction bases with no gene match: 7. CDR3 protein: CASSRPGTGPYEQYF. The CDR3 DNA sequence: TGTGCCAGCAGTCGACCGGGGACAGGGCCCTACGAGCAGTACTTC.

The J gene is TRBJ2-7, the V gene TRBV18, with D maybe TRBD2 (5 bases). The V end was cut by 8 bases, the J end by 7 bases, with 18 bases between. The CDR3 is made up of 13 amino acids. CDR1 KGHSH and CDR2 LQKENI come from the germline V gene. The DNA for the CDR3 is TGTGCCAGCCAAGGGCCGGAGGAGAGGGAGCAGTACTTC. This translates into CASQGPEEREQYF.

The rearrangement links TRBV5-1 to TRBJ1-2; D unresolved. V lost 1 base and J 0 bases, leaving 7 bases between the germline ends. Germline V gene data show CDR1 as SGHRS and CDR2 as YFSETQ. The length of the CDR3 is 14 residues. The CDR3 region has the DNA TGCGCCAGCAGCTTGAAGGAGGCTAACTATGGCTACACCTTC. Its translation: CASSLKEANYGYTF.

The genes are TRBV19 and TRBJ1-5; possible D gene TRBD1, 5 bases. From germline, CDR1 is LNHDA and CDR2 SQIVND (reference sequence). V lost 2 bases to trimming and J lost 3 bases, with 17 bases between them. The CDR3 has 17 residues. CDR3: CASSIRGGTADNQPQHF. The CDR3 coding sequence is TGTGCCAGTAGTATACGGGGCGGGACGGCCGACAATCAGCCCCAGCATTTT. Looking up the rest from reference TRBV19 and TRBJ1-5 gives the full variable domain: DGGITQSPKYLFRKEGQNVTLSCEQNLNHDAMYWYRQDPGQGLRLIYYSQIVNDFQKGDIAEGYSVSREKKESFPLTVTSAQKNPTAFYLCASSIRGGTADNQPQHFGDGTRLSIL.

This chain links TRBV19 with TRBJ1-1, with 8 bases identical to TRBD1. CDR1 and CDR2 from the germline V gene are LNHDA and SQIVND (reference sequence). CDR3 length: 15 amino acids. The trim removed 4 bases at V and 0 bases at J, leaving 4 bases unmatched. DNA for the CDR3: TGTGCCAGTAGTAGGCAGGGGGCAATGAACACTGAAGCTTTCTTT. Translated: CASSRQGAMNTEAFF. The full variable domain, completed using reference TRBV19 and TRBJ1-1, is DGGITQSPKYLFRKEGQNVTLSCEQNLNHDAMYWYRQDPGQGLRLIYYSQIVNDFQKGDIAEGYSVSREKKESFPLTVTSAQKNPTAFYLCASSRQGAMNTEAFFGQGTRLTVV.

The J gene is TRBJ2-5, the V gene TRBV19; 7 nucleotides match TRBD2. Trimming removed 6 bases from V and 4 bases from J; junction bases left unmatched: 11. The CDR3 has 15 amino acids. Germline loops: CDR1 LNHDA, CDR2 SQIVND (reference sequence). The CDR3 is CASSLMGVAGETQYF. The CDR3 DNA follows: TGTGCCAGTAGCCTTATGGGCGTAGCGGGAGAGACCCAGTACTTC.

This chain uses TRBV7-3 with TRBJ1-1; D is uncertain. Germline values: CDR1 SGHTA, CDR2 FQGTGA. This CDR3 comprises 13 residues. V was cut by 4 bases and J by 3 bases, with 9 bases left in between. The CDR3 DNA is TGTGCCAGCAGCTATGGCCGGGACACTGAAGCTTTCTTT. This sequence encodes CASSYGRDTEAFF.

The CDR3 bases are TGTGCCAGCAGCCTCGAGGGACAGGGGGCGGGAGATACGCAGTATTTT. Encoded protein: CASSLEGQGAGDTQYF. The chain links TRBV6-4 to TRBJ2-3; 12 bases fit TRBD1. J was trimmed by 5 bases and V by 6 bases; bases with no gene match: 9. There are 16 residues in the CDR3. Germline assignment: CDR1 MRHNA and CDR2 SNTAGT.

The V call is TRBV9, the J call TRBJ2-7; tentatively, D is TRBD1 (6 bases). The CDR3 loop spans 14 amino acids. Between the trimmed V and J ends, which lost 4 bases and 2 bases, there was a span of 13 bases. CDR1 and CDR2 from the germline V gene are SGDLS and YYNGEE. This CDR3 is CASSPRTETYEQYF. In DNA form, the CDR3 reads TGTGCCAGCAGCCCTCGGACAGAAACCTACGAGCAGTACTTC. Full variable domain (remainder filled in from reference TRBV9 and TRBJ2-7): DSGVTQTPKHLITATGQRVTLRCSPRSGDLSVYWYQQSLDQGLQFLIQYYNGEERAKGNILERFSAQQFPDLHSELNLSSLELGDSALYFCASSPRTETYEQYFGPGTRLTVT.

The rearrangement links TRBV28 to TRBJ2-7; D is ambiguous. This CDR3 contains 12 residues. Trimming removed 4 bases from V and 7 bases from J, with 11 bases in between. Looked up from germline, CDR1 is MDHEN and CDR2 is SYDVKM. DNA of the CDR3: TGTGCCAGCAGTTCCCAATTGGAGGAGCAGTACTTC. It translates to CASSSQLEEQYF.

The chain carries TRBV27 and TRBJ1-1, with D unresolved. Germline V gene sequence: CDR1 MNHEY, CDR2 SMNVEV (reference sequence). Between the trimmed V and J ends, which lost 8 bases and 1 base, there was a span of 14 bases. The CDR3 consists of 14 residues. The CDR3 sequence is CASSREATNTEAFF. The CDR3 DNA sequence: TGTGCCAGCTCTCGGGAGGCTACGAACACTGAAGCTTTCTTT.

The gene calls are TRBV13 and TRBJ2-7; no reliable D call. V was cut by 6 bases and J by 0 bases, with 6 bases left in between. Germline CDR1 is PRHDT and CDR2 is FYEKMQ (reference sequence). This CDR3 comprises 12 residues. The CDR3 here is CASSRSSYEQYF. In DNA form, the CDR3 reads TGTGCCAGCAGTAGAAGCTCCTACGAGCAGTACTTC.

The CDR3 DNA follows: TGCGCCAGCAGTGAGTCGGGCAGAAACTATGGCTACACCTTC. The encoded protein is CASSESGRNYGYTF. The V call is TRBV10-1, the J call TRBJ1-2; D gene uncertain. Deletions cut 0 bases from V and 2 bases from J, with 7 bases between. CDR1 is WNHNN and CDR2 is SYGVQD in the germline V gene (reference sequence). The CDR3 has 14 amino acids.

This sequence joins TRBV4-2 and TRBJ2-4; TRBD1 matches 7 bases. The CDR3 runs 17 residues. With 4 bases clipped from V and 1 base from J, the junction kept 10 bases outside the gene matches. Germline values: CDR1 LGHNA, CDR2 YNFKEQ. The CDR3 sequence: CASSPIEGQDAKNIQYF. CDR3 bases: TGTGCCAGCAGCCCGATCGAAGGACAGGATGCCAAAAACATTCAGTACTTC.

The CDR3 sequence is CASSLPSGGGTDTQYF. The DNA for the CDR3 is TGTGCCAGCAGCCTACCGTCGGGGGGGGGAACAGATACGCAGTATTTT. The chain uses TRBV3-1 (or the pseudogene TRBV3-2) and TRBJ2-3; 8 nucleotides align to TRBD2. The CDR3 spans 16 residues. V shed 4 bases and J 3 bases; nucleotides not matched to a gene: 9. Germline V gives CDR1 LGHDT, CDR2 YNNKEL (reference sequence).

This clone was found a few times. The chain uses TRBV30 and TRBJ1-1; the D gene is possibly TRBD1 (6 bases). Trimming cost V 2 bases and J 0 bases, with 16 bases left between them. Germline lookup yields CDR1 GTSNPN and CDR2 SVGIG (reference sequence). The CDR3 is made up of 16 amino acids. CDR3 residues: CAWSPRDTYMNTEAFF. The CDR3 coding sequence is TGTGCCTGGAGTCCACGGGACACCTACATGAACACTGAAGCTTTCTTT.